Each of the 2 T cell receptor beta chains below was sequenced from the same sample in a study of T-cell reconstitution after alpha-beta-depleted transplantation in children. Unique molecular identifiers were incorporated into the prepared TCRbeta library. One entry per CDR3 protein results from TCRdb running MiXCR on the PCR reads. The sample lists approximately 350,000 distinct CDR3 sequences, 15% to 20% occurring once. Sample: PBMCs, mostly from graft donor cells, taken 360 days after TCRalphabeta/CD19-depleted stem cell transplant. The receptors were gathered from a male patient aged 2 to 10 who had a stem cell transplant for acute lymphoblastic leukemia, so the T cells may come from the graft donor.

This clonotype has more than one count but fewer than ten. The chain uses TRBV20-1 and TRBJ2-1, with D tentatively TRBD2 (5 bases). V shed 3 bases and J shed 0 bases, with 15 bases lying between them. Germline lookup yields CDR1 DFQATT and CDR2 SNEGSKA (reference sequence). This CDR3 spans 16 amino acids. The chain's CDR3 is CSARVSDSLSYNEQFF. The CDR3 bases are TGCAGTGCTAGGGTATCGGACTCTCTCTCCTACAATGAGCAGTTCTTC.

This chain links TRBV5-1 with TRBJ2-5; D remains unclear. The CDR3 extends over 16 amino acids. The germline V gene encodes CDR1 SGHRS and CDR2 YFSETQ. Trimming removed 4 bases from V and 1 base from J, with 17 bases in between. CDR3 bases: TGCGCCAGCAGCGCTCCCACGGACGATTTCCAAGAGACCCAGTACTTC. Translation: CASSAPTDDFQETQYF.